One T cell receptor (beta chain) is described in this entry. Its antigen is not yet known. No much larger clone exists at a distance of one base, and base qualities are not known. One collaborating source in Seattle enrolled patients during active infection and followed them longitudinally through the course of disease. Each collaborating institution followed its own protocols to collect whole blood in K2EDTA tubes. For TCRbeta analysis, collaborator samples were shipped as frozen whole blood, as isolated PBMCs, or as DNA extracted from either sample type. The entry originates in a study of blood T cell repertoires in COVID-19 (dated by TCRdb to about 2020). With regard to the full study: Samples covering the acute and convalescent phases of COVID-19 were provided by collaborators in the United States, Italy and Spain. The material from the prospective study consisted of cDNA or gDNA derived from T cells, B-cell-depleted T cells, or PBMCs. Deeply sampled blood TCRbeta repertoires from subjects exposed to, actively infected with, or recovered from COVID-19 were included in the dataset. A freely available public database, intended as a resource for researchers studying the immune response to SARS-CoV-2, is where the repertoires were released. The samples were drawn from two sources: the first 160 participants of the ongoing ImmuneRACE study, and approximately 1,300 subjects contributed by 6 global collaborators. A de-identified subject ID, COVID-19 status, age in years and sex were almost always included in the sample metadata. Where available, HLA class I and class II types were taken from metadata supplied by the sample provider and were not determined by assay-based typing.

Results and caveats for the whole study, not just this receptor: The quantity of clinical and demographic metadata differed by source and by participant and was supplied without curation.

The immunoSEQ Assay, a bias-controlled multiplex PCR, was used to amplify TCRbeta CDR3 regions from genomic DNA. For the original study's pipeline: Within the assay, amplification of reference gene primers was used to estimate how many nucleated cells each sample contained. Sequence reads were collapsed and filtered to measure the absolute abundance of every unique TCRbeta CDR3 rearrangement. For each sample, productive Simpson clonality was calculated by taking the square root of Simpson's diversity index across productive rearrangements. TCRdb mirrors the immuneACCESS table, restricted to in-frame sequences. Some clones are absent from its copies; in checked studies, under half trace to an unresolved V gene, and the reason for the others is unknown. V, J and clone size derive from that table, while D and trimming were established from the DNA sequence. The sample yields roughly 250,000 clones; 80% to 90% were counted once. The ten largest clones capture about 12% of the sample.

Including the terminal cysteine and phenylalanine, the CDR3 comprises 17 residues. Only the CDR3 region is kept as DNA, spanning 51 bases read in frame from base 1. Reading the germline V gene gives CDR1 MGHRA and CDR2 YSYEKL. V lost 1 base and J lost 0 bases, and the count of bases not matched to a germline gene is 7. Here the chain combines TRBV4-1 and TRBJ2-7; 9 bases in between match TRBD2. Sample: peripheral blood. This receptor was taken from a woman in her thirties with COVID-19, enrolled during active disease. The CDR3 has the sequence CASSQALTSGASYEQYF. The DNA reads TGCGCCAGCAGCCAAGCCCTGACTAGCGGCGCCTCCTACGAGCAGTACTTC.